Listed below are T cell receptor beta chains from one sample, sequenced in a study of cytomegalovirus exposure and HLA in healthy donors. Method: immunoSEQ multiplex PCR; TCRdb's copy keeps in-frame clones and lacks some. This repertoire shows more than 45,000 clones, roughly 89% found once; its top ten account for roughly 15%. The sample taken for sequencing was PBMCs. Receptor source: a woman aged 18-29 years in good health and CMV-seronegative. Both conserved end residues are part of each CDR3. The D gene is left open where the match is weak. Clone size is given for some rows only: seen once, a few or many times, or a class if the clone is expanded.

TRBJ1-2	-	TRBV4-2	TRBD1	CASSQEQGANYGYTF	TGTGCCAGCAGCCAAGAACAGGGGGCAAACTATGGCTACACCTTC
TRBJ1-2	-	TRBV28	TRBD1	CATPEDRGTYGYTF	TGTGCCACTCCAGAGGACAGGGGGACCTATGGCTACACCTTC
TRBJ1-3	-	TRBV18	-	CASSPTTDPGNTIYF	TGTGCCAGCTCACCAACAACAGACCCTGGAAACACCATATATTTT
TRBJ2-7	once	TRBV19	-	CASPEYRYEQYF	TGTGCCAGCCCGGAGTATCGGTACGAGCAGTACTTC
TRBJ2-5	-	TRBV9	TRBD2	CASSAAGGLQETQYF	TGTGCCAGCAGCGCAGCGGGGGGGTTGCAAGAGACCCAGTACTTC
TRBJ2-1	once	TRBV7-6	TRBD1	CASSPGDRGGNEQFF	TGTGCCAGCAGCCCGGGGGACAGGGGAGGGAATGAGCAGTTCTTC
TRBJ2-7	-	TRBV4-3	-	CASSLAAREYEQYF	TGCGCCAGCAGCCTAGCGGCCAGGGAGTACGAGCAGTACTTC
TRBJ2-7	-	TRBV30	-	CAWNGRAEQYF	TGTGCCTGGAACGGCAGGGCCGAGCAGTACTTC
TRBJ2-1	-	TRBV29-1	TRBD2	CSVGVGGPRPFF	TGCAGCGTTGGGGTGGGAGGGCCTCGCCCGTTCTTC
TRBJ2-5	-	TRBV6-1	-	CASSYQETQYF	TGTGCCAGCAGCTACCAAGAGACCCAGTACTTC
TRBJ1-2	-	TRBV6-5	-	CASRSPVGGGYTF	TGTGCCAGCAGGTCCCCGGTGGGGGGTGGCTACACCTTC
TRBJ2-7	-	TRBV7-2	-	CASSPDPGNYEQYF	TGTGCCAGCAGCCCCGACCCCGGGAACTACGAGCAGTACTTC
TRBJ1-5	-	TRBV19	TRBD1	CASSLQGANQPQHF	TGTGCCAGTAGTTTACAGGGGGCCAATCAGCCCCAGCATTTT
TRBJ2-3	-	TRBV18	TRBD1	CASSPGQGLTDTQYF	TGTGCCAGCTCACCAGGACAGGGGCTCACAGATACGCAGTATTTT
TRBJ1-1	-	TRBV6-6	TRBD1	CASSHPRDRVSTEAFF	TGTGCCAGCAGTCACCCCCGGGACAGGGTTTCCACTGAAGCTTTCTTT
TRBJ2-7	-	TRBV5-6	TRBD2	CASSLEGRLAGHEQYF	TGTGCCAGCAGCTTGGAAGGACGGCTAGCGGGCCACGAGCAGTACTTC
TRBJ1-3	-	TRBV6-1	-	CASSESGNTIYF	TGTGCCAGCAGTGAAAGCGGGAACACCATATATTTT
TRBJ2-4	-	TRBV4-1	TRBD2	CASSQTLTSGGNIQYF	TGCGCCAGCAGCCAAACCCTAACTAGCGGAGGGAACATTCAGTACTTC
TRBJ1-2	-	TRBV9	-	CASSESDMVSGYTF	TGTGCCAGCAGCGAGAGTGACATGGTATCTGGCTACACCTTC
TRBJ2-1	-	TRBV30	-	CAWEGNEQFF	TGTGCCTGGGAGGGAAATGAGCAGTTCTTC
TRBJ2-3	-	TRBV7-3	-	CASSFGGITDTQYF	TGTGCCAGCAGCTTCGGCGGGATCACAGATACGCAGTATTTT
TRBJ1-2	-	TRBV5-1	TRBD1	CASRREGAGATAGYTF	TGCGCCAGCAGACGGGAGGGGGCAGGGGCGACCGCTGGCTACACCTTC
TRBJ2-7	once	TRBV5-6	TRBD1	CASSRAPGQGDYEQYF	TGTGCCAGCAGTCGAGCCCCCGGACAGGGGGATTACGAGCAGTACTTC
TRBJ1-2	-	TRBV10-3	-	CAISERIDRNYGYTF	TGTGCCATCAGTGAGAGGATTGACAGAAACTATGGCTACACCTTC
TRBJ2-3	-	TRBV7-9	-	CASSREFTDTQYF	TGTGCCAGCAGCCGAGAATTCACAGATACGCAGTATTTT
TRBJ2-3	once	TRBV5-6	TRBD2	CASSLDHGGGADTQYF	TGTGCCAGCAGCTTGGATCACGGGGGGGGAGCGGATACGCAGTATTTT
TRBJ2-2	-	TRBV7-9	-	CASSLATGTGELFF	TGTGCCAGCAGCTTAGCAACAGGGACGGGGGAGCTGTTTTTT
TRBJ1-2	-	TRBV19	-	CASKLAGFHIGYTF	TGTGCCAGTAAACTGGCAGGGTTTCATATTGGCTACACCTTC
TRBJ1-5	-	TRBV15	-	CATSRAGFGSLGQPQHF	TGTGCCACCAGCAGAGCCGGGTTTGGGAGCCTGGGTCAGCCCCAGCATTTT
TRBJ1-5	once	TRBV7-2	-	CASSRDRPTSTSEPQHF	TGTGCCAGCAGCCGAGACAGGCCCACCTCGACATCAGAGCCCCAGCATTTT
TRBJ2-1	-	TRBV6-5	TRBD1	CASSLGQGGGNEQFF	TGTGCCAGCAGTCTGGGACAGGGCGGCGGTAATGAGCAGTTCTTC